The subject of this entry is one T cell receptor beta chain. No antigen is known for it. The data were taken from a study of OX40 agonist ivuxolimab in advanced cancers. Study-level information: Patients received intravenous ivuxolimab every 2 weeks at 0.01 to 10 mg/kg. Each dose-escalation patient presented with hepatocellular carcinoma, melanoma, renal cell or head and neck cancer. A history of anti-PD-1, anti-PD-L1 or anti-CTLA-4 therapy was acceptable, and approximately 40% had some.

From germline, CDR1 is ENHRY and CDR2 SYGVKD. This CDR3 region has 13 residues. V shed 4 bases and J shed 8 bases, with 12 bases lying between them. The data were produced by immunoSEQ multiplex PCR, yet TCRdb's version contains in-frame clones alone and is incomplete. The sample yields around 60,000 clones, 80% to 90% seen once. General study points: At 0.1 to 3.0 mg/kg and by week 6, CD4+ and CD8+ T cells in the blood had expanded clonally.

This receptor was taken from an adult with an advanced solid tumor such as melanoma, head and neck, liver or kidney cancer. The specimen was CD4+ or CD8+ T cells sorted from blood, collected in a trial of the OX40 agonist ivuxolimab. The chain uses TRBV10-3 and TRBJ2-1, with D possibly being TRBD1 (5 bases). CDR3 coding DNA: TGTGCCATCAGTGGCAGGGAATTTGATGAGCAGTTCTTC. It codes for CAISGREFDEQFF.